The clone carrying this T cell receptor beta chain was seen a few times. The antigen remains undetermined. Among the patients, aged 18 to 65, hyperthyroidism was newly diagnosed and had lasted under 2 months. Diagnosis rested on symptoms, serum thyroxine and TRAb, thyroid ultrasound, and orbital computed tomography. This sample was included in a study of T cells in Graves' hyperthyroidism and ophthalmopathy. Study details: Peripheral blood was secured at the point of initial diagnosis, before any treatment.

Researchers amplified the TCR beta CDR3 regions from RNA transcripts. First-round RT-PCR targeting the TCR CDR3 was performed with the HTBI primer set. TCRdb analysed the multiplex PCR reads with MiXCR anew, one entry per CDR3 protein. In the table there are approximately 220,000 distinct CDR3 sequences, roughly 18% of which are singletons. Regarding the study as a whole: A model of 13 V-J features distinguished ophthalmopathy from stable hyperthyroidism.

This CDR3 contains 11 residues. CDR1 and CDR2 from the germline V gene are SGHRS and YFSETQ. V gave up 5 bases and J gave up 4 bases, with 5 bases separating them. This chain connects TRBV5-1 to TRBJ2-3; D not resolved. The origin of this receptor is a middle-aged man with Graves' hyperthyroidism. Sequenced sample: blood. DNA of the CDR3: TGCGCCAGCAGGCGGTCAGATACGCAGTATTTT. It translates to CASRRSDTQYF.